The 6 T cell receptor beta chains given below trace back to one sample, sequenced in a study of patients and donors after allogeneic stem cell transplantation. TCRdb ran MiXCR on the RT-PCR reads and lists one entry per CDR3 protein. The table has more than 55,000 distinct CDR3 sequences, less than 15% seen once. Specimen: blood, either unsorted or a sorted T cell fraction (not recorded which). These receptors originate from a human donor who was either an allogeneic HSCT recipient or a stem cell or donor lymphocyte infusion donor (not recorded which). It is not recorded whose cells these are; they may come from a transplant donor.

The chain uses TRBV6-5 and TRBJ1-2; D remains unclear. Trimming pared 2 bases from V and 10 bases from J, leaving 17 bases between. The CDR3 has 14 amino acids. CDR1 is MNHEY, CDR2 SVGAGI, per germline. CDR3 sequence: CASSYRGSAWNYTF. DNA for the CDR3: TGTGCCAGCAGTTACCGGGGTTCAGCATGGAACTACACCTTC.

The chain combines TRBV5-1 with TRBJ1-6; D is uncertain. CDR1 is SGHRS, CDR2 YFSETQ, per germline. The CDR3 spans 16 residues. Between the trimmed V and J ends, which lost 2 bases and 3 bases, there was a span of 12 bases. CDR3 amino acids: CASSFSIDHYNSPLHF. The CDR3 DNA sequence: TGCGCCAGCAGCTTTAGTATCGACCACTATAATTCACCCCTCCACTTT.

This clonotype appeared many times. This chain uses TRBV27 with TRBJ1-5; D is uncertain. V gave up 1 base and J gave up 2 bases, with 12 bases separating them. CDR3 length equals 16 residues. CDR1 is MNHEY, CDR2 SMNVEV, per germline (reference sequence). CDR3: CASSLLTPRGNQPQHF. The CDR3 DNA reads TGTGCCAGCAGTTTATTGACCCCGAGGGGCAATCAGCCCCAGCATTTT.

This clonotype appeared many times. The chain joins TRBV7-2 to TRBJ2-1, with TRBD2 matching 8 bases. Germline-derived CDR1 and CDR2 are SGHTA and FQGNSA. The CDR3 sequence is 18 residues long. V was clipped by 1 base and J by 7 bases; unmatched bases: 15. CDR3 residues: CASSLGPPGTSGLNEQFF. CDR3 sequence (DNA): TGTGCCAGCAGCTTAGGGCCCCCGGGTACTAGCGGTCTGAATGAGCAGTTCTTC.

The V call is TRBV14, the J call TRBJ1-2; the D gene is possibly TRBD1 (6 bases). V was clipped by 5 bases and J by 4 bases, with 11 bases between them. The CDR3 has 13 residues. Germline CDR1 reads SGHDN; CDR2 reads FVKESK. CDR3 DNA sequence: TGTGCCAGCAGCGGACAGACGAGCTATGGCTACACCTTC. Its translation: CASSGQTSYGYTF.

This clonotype was observed many times. V gene TRBV10-3 combines with J gene TRBJ1-2, with 9 bases aligning to TRBD1. Germline CDR1 is ENHRY and CDR2 is SYGVKD. V shed 3 bases and J 1 base; nucleotides not matched to a gene: 3. This CDR3 spans 15 amino acids. Written as DNA, the CDR3 is TGTGCCATCAGTGATAGGACAGGGGATAACTATGGCTACACCTTC. Translation gives CAISDRTGDNYGYTF.